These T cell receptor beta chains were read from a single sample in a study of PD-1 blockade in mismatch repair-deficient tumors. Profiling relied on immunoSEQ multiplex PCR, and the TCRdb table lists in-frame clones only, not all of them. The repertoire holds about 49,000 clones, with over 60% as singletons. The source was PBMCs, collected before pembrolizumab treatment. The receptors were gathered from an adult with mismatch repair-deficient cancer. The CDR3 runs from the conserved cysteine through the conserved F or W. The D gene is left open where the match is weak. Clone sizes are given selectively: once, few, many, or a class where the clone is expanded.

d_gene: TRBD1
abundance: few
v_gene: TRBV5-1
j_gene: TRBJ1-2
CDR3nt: TGCGCCAGCAGCTCACAGGGGGGAACTAACTATGGCTACACCTTC
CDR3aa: CASSSQGGTNYGYTF

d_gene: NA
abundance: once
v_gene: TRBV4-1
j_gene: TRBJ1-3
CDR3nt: TGCGCCAGCAGCCAAGATAAGGGCCGTGGAAACACCATATATTTT
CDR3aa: CASSQDKGRGNTIYF

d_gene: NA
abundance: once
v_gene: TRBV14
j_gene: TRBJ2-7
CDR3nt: TGTGCCAGCAGCCAAGCTGGACTACGGGAGCAGTACTTC
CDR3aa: CASSQAGLREQYF

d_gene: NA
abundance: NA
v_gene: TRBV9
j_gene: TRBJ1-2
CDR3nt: TGTGCCAGCAGCCCATGGGACACCCCTTCTGGCTACACCTTC
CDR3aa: CASSPWDTPSGYTF

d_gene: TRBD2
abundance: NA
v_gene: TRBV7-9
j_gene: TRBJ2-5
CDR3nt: TGTGCCAGCAGCCCCCTAGCGGACCACCAAGAGACCCAGTACTTC
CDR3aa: CASSPLADHQETQYF

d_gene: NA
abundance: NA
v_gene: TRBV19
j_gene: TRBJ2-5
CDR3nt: TGTGCCAGTAGTAGAAGCGCGGAGACCCAGTACTTC
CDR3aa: CASSRSAETQYF

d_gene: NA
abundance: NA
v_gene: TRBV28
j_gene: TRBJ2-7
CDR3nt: TGTGCCACCGGAGGGGATCGCAGACCCTACGAGCAGTACTTC
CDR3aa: CATGGDRRPYEQYF

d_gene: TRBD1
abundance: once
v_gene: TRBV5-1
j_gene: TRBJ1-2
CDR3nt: TGCGCCAGCAGCCTGGGACAGGGGGCCGGTGGCTACACCTTC
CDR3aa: CASSLGQGAGGYTF

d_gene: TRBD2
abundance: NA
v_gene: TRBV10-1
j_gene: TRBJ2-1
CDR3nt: TGCGCCAGCAGTGATCAAGCGGGAGTGAATGAGCAGTTCTTC
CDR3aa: CASSDQAGVNEQFF

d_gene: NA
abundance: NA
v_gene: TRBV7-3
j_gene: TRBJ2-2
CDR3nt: TGTGCCAGCAGCCTAGAAAACACCGGGGAGCTGTTTTTT
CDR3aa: CASSLENTGELFF

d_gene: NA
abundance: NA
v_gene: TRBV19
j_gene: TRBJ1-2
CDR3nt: TGTGCCAGTAAGTCCAGTGGGGCAACTGGCTACACCTTC
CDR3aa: CASKSSGATGYTF

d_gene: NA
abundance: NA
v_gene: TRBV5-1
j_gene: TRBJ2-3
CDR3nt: TGCGCCAGCAGCTTGGAATACAGATCTAGCACAGATACGCAGTATTTT
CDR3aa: CASSLEYRSSTDTQYF

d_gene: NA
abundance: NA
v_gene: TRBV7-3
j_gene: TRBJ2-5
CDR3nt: TGTGCCAGCAGCTCCGGTCACGGGCAAGAGACCCAGTACTTC
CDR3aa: CASSSGHGQETQYF

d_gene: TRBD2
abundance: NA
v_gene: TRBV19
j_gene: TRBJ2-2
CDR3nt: TGTGCCAGTACCCTTAAGGTGGCGGGGGGAAGCGGGGAGCTGTTTTTT
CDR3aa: CASTLKVAGGSGELFF

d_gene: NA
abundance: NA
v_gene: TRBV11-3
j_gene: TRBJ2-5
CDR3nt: TGTGCCAGCAGCTTGGGGCCTATTGGAGAGACCCAGTACTTC
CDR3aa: CASSLGPIGETQYF

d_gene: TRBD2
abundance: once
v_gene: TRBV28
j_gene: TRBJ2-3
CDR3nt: TGTGCCAGCAGTTTTATTCCTAGCGGGGACATCACAGATACGCAGTATTTT
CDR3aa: CASSFIPSGDITDTQYF

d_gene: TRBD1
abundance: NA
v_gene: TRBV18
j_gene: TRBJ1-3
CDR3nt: TGTGCCAGCTCCCAAGGGACAGCTAACTCTGGAAACACCATATATTTT
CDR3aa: CASSQGTANSGNTIYF

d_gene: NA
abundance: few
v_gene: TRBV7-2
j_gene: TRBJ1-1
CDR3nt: TGTGCCAGCAGCTTAGCGCTACCAGGTACTGAAGCTTTCTTT
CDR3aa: CASSLALPGTEAFF

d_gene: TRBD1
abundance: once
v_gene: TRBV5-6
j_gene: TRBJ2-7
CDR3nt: TGTGCCAGCAGCGACGCACAGGGGGTCGCGCAGTACTTC
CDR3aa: CASSDAQGVAQYF

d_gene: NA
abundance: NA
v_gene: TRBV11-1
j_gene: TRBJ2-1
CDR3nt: TGTGCCAGCAGCTTATGGTTGCCAGCCTCTTTATCCTACAATGAGCAGTTCTTC
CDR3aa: CASSLWLPASLSYNEQFF

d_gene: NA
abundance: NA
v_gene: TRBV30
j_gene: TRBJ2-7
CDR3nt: TGTGCCTGGGAAGGGACACCCGACTACGAGCAGTACTTC
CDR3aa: CAWEGTPDYEQYF

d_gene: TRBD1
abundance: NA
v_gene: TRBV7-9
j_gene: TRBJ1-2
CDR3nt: TGTGCCAGCAGCCAGACAGGGACCAAAGGCTACACCTTC
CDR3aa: CASSQTGTKGYTF

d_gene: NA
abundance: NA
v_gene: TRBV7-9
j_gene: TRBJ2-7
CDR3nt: TGTGCCAGCAGCTTCACGGGGGATTCCTACGAGCAGTACTTC
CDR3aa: CASSFTGDSYEQYF

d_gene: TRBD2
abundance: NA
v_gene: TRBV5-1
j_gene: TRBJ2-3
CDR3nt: TGCGCCAGCAGCTTGGCTTCTAGCGGGAATAAAGATACGCAGTATTTT
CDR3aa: CASSLASSGNKDTQYF

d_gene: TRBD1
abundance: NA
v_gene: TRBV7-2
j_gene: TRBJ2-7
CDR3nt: TGTGCCAGCAGCTTAATGACAGGGCCCCACTACGAGCAGTACTTC
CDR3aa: CASSLMTGPHYEQYF